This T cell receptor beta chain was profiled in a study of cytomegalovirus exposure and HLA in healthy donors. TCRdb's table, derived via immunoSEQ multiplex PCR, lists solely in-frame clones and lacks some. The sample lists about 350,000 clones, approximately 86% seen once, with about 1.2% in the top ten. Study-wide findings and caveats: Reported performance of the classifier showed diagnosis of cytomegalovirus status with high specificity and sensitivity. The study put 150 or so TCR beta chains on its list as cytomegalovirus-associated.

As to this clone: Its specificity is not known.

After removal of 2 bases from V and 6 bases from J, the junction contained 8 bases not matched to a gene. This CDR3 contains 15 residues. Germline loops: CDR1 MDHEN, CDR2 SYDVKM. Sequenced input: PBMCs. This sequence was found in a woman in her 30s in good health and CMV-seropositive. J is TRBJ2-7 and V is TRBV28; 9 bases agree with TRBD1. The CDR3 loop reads CASSLLRTGVGEQYF. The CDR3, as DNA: TGTGCCAGCAGTTTACTTCGGACAGGGGTGGGCGAGCAGTACTTC.